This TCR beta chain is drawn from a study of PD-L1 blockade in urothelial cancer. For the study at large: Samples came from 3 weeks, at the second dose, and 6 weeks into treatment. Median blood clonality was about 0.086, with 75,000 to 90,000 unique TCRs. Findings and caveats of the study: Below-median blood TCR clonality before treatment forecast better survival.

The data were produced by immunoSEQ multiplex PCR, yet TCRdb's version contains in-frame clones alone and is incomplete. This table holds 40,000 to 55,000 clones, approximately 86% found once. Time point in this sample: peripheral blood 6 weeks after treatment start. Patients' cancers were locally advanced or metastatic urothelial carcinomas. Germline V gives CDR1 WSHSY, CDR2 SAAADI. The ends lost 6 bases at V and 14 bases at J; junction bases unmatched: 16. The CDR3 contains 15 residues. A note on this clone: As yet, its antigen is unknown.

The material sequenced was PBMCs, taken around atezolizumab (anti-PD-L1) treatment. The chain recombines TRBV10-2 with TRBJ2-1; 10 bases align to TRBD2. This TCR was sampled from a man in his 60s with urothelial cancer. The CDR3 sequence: CASRGGLAGDTGEFF. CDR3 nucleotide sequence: TGCGCCAGCAGGGGTGGCCTAGCGGGGGACACCGGCGAGTTCTTC.